This record concerns one T cell receptor (beta chain) sequence. The data derive from a study of T cell changes during pregnancy in multiple sclerosis. Looked up from germline, CDR1 is SEHNR and CDR2 is FQNEAQ (reference sequence). The CDR3 is 14 residues long. J was trimmed by 4 bases and V by 4 bases; bases with no gene match: 7. Clones were read by immunoSEQ multiplex PCR, and TCRdb kept only the in-frame ones, dropping some. The data contain about 79,000 clones, around 95% of them singletons. This specimen consisted of peripheral blood, obtained in the second trimester of pregnancy. This sequence joins TRBV7-9 and TRBJ2-7; TRBD1 agrees at 7 bases. The TCR sequence derives from a female donor in good health, enrolled as a control in a pregnancy study. CDR3 DNA sequence: TGTGCCAGCAGCTCGGGACAGAGCCCTTACGAGCAGTACTTC. Amino acid sequence: CASSSGQSPYEQYF.